The 9 T cell receptor beta chains given below trace back to one sample, sequenced in a study of T cells in Graves' hyperthyroidism and ophthalmopathy. Authors of the study amplified TCR beta CDR3 regions from RNA transcripts. Using the HTBI primer set, a first-round RT-PCR was run on the TCR CDR3. MiXCR, run by TCRdb on the multiplex PCR reads, gives a single entry per CDR3 protein. This table holds about 660,000 distinct CDR3 sequences, just under 45% found once. Sequencing input: peripheral blood or thyroid tissue (not recorded which). These receptors all stem from an adult man with Graves' disease, either hyperthyroidism or ophthalmopathy (not recorded which).

As regards this clonotype: This may arise from a read error, as a much more abundant clone is one base away. The CDR3 spells CASAENLRDKGFF. In DNA, the CDR3 is TGTGCCAGCGCGGAAAACCTCCGGGACAAAGGTTTCTTT. The rearrangement uses TRBV2 and TRBJ1-1; D possibly corresponds to TRBD1 (6 bases). The CDR3 totals 13 residues. The V and J ends lost 8 bases and 13 bases respectively, with 23 bases between them. Germline assignment: CDR1 SNHLY and CDR2 FYNNEI. Full variable domain (remainder filled in from reference TRBV2 and TRBJ1-1): EPEVTQTPSHQVTQMGQEVILRCVPISNHLYFYWYRQILGQKVEFLVSFYNNEISEKSEIFDDQFSVERPDGSNFTLKIRSTKLEDSAMYFCASAENLRDKGFFGQGTRLTVV.

The chain couples TRBV2 to TRBJ1-4; maybe TRBD1 (5 bases). The CDR3 length is 13 residues. CDR1 SNHLY and CDR2 FYNNEI come from the germline V gene. V lost 1 base and J lost 7, with 7 bases in between. The CDR3 region is CASSEGGSEKLFF. The CDR3, as DNA: TGTGCCAGCAGTGAAGGGGGGAGTGAAAAACTGTTTTTT.

In regard to this clonotype: A much larger clone lies one base from this, so it may be a read error. The chain joins TRBV7-7 to TRBJ2-7; D is undetermined. CDR3 length: 13 amino acids. The V gene's germline CDR1 is SSHAT and CDR2 FNYEAQ (reference sequence). The CDR3 region has the DNA TGTGCTAGCAGCTTCAACAGTCTCGACGGGCAGTACTTC. Its protein product is CASSFNSLDGQYF.

This chain connects TRBV6-2 or TRBV6-3 to TRBJ1-6, with 7 nucleotides matching TRBD1. V lost 0 bases, J lost 13 bases, and 6 bases stayed unmatched. Germline assignment: CDR1 MNHEY and CDR2 SVGEGT. This CDR3 has 14 amino acids. The CDR3 protein is CASSYSDRRTPLHF. Written as DNA, the CDR3 is TGTGCCAGCAGTTACTCGGACAGGAGAACCCCCCTCCACTTT.

The genes are TRBV20-1 and TRBJ1-5; no reliable D call. Germline V gene lookup returns CDR1 DFQATT and CDR2 SNEGSKA (reference sequence). V gave up 3 bases and J gave up 7 bases, with 19 bases separating them. This CDR3 has 15 residues. CDR3 sequence: CSASKDGREEQPQHF. In DNA, the CDR3 is TGCAGTGCTAGTAAGGACGGACGGGAGGAGCAGCCCCAGCATTTT.

Concerning this clonotype: At one end, the junction sequence differs from germline, possibly due to a read error. This chain connects TRBV5-8 to TRBJ1-2; D possibly corresponds to TRBD1 (5 bases). The CDR3 loop spans 17 amino acids. Germline CDR1 is SGHTS and CDR2 is YDEGEE. CDR3 nucleotide sequence: TGCGCCAGCAGCCAATCGGGGGTATGGGGGTCTGGCTATGGCTACACCTTC. The encoded protein is CASSQSGVWGSGYGYTF.

This clonotype was seen a few times. This rearrangement joins TRBV12-3 or TRBV12-4 to TRBJ1-2; tentative D call: TRBD1 (5 bases). The CDR3 length is 13 residues. V was clipped by 5 bases and J by 4 bases, with 11 bases between them. In nucleotides, the CDR3 is TGTGCCAGCAGTCCGACAGAGACCTATGGCTACACCTTC. Its translation is CASSPTETYGYTF.

This clonotype was seen many times. V usage is TRBV2 and J usage is TRBJ2-5; 13 nucleotides agree with TRBD2. This CDR3 comprises 16 residues. Germline V gives CDR1 SNHLY, CDR2 FYNNEI. Trimming cost V 6 bases and J 5 bases; bases outside gene matches: 9. Here the CDR3 DNA reads TGTGCCAGCAGGGCCAGGACTAGCGGGAGTAGTGAGACCCAGTACTTC. Protein product: CASRARTSGSSETQYF. Using reference TRBV2 and TRBJ2-5 for the parts outside the CDR3, the full variable domain is EPEVTQTPSHQVTQMGQEVILRCVPISNHLYFYWYRQILGQKVEFLVSFYNNEISEKSEIFDDQFSVERPDGSNFTLKIRSTKLEDSAMYFCASRARTSGSSETQYFGPGTRLLVL.

As concerns this clonotype: This likely comes from a read error, as the CDR3 has no conserved phenylalanine or tryptophan at its end. The DNA is left out, because the CDR3 cannot be placed on it with certainty; the CDR3 is given as TCRdb lists it. This chain connects TRBV2 to TRBJ1-2; the DNA was not compared with TRBD1, the D call given in the table. The CDR3 is 13 amino acids in total, end residues counted. CDR1 is SNHLY and CDR2 is FYNNEI in the germline V gene. CDR3 amino acids: CASRFRTGSGPTL.